The 25 T cell receptor beta chains presented below share a single source sample, sequenced in a study of T-cell reconstitution after alpha-beta-depleted transplantation in children. Using unique molecular identifiers, the investigators prepared the TCRbeta library. TCRdb recomputed calls from the PCR reads with MiXCR, one row per CDR3 protein. The profile shows hundreds of thousands of distinct CDR3 sequences, roughly 13% of them singletons. Sequenced here: PBMCs, mostly from graft donor cells, sampled 360 days after TCRalphabeta/CD19-depleted stem cell transplant. Every receptor here comes from a male patient younger than 18 who had a stem cell transplant for acute myeloid leukemia, so the T cells may come from the graft donor.

Many counts were recorded for this clonotype. The chain has TRBV28 and TRBJ2-4, with 7 bases matching TRBD2. V was clipped by 4 bases and J by 16 bases; unmatched bases: 10. Germline CDR1 MDHEN, CDR2 SYDVKM. This CDR3 contains 12 residues. The chain's CDR3 is CASSSSGTGSYF. The CDR3 nucleotides read TGTGCCAGCAGTTCCAGCGGGACGGGCTCTTACTTC.

The chain is built from TRBV9 and TRBJ2-2, with 14 bases lining up with TRBD2. CDR1 is SGDLS and CDR2 is YYNGEE in the germline V gene. The CDR3 covers 18 residues. J was trimmed by 1 base and V by 4 bases; bases with no gene match: 6. In DNA, the CDR3 is TGTGCCAGCAGCTTGGGACTAGCGGGGGATTTGAACACCGGGGAGCTGTTTTTT. Amino acid sequence: CASSLGLAGDLNTGELFF.

This clonotype has ten or more counts. The chain has TRBV12-3 or TRBV12-4 and TRBJ1-5; a weak D match, TRBD1 (6 bases). CDR3 length: 16 residues. The V end lost 1 base, the J end lost 2 bases, and 12 bases lay between the germline ends. Here the CDR3 DNA reads TGTGCCAGCAGTTTAGTCCAGGGGCAAGGCAATCAGCCCCAGCATTTT. Its protein is CASSLVQGQGNQPQHF.

This clonotype was detected many times. The CDR3 is CASSSSDSSYNEQFF. CDR3 nucleotide sequence: TGTGCCAGCAGCTCCTCGGACAGCTCCTACAATGAGCAGTTCTTC. The rearrangement uses TRBV7-6 and TRBJ2-1, with D tentatively TRBD1 (6 bases). The CDR3 runs 15 residues. Trimming removed 4 bases from V and 0 bases from J, with 10 bases in between. Per the germline V gene, CDR1 is SGHVS and CDR2 is FNYEAQ.

This clonotype was recorded at least ten times. This sequence joins TRBV24-1 and TRBJ2-1; TRBD2 matches at 12 bases. CDR1 and CDR2 from the germline V gene are KGHDR and SFDVKD. Losses at the gene ends were 3 bases for V and 7 bases for J; bases not matched to a gene: 6. There are 16 residues in the CDR3. CDR3 region: CATSDPSGGARNEQFF. CDR3 DNA sequence: TGTGCCACCAGTGATCCTAGCGGGGGGGCCAGGAATGAGCAGTTCTTC.

This clonotype was recorded at least ten times. The CDR3 loop is CATSDFSAEQYF. CDR3 DNA: TGTGCCACCAGTGATTTCTCTGCCGAGCAGTACTTC. The rearrangement joins TRBV24-1 to TRBJ2-7; D is uncertain. Looked up from germline, CDR1 is KGHDR and CDR2 is SFDVKD. V was shortened by 1 base and J by 6 bases, with 6 bases between the two germline ends. The CDR3 covers 12 residues.

The chain carries TRBV5-1 and TRBJ2-2; perhaps TRBD1 as D (5 bases). V lost 0 bases to trimming and J lost 2 bases, with 11 bases between them. This CDR3 has 16 amino acids. The germline V gene has CDR1 SGHRS and CDR2 YFSETQ. In nucleotides, the CDR3 is TGCGCCAGCAGCTTGGTTGGGCAGGGTAACACCGGGGAGCTGTTTTTT. It translates to CASSLVGQGNTGELFF.

In its sample, this clonotype was seen many times. Here the CDR3 reads CASSLDGATNEKLFF. CDR3 in DNA: TGCGCCAGCAGCCTGGACGGTGCAACTAATGAAAAACTGTTTTTT. This chain uses TRBV5-1 with TRBJ1-4; D not certain. V was clipped by 4 bases and J by 0 bases, with 10 bases between them. Germline CDR1 is SGHRS and CDR2 is YFSETQ. The CDR3 runs to 15 residues.

This clonotype was recorded many times. This chain connects TRBV6-2 or TRBV6-3 to TRBJ2-1; D is uncertain. CDR1 and CDR2 from the germline V gene are MNHEY and SVGEGT. This CDR3 spans 16 amino acids. V was pared by 3 bases and J by 0 bases, with 12 bases between. Written as DNA, the CDR3 is TGTGCCAGCAGTTATGACCGTAAGAGCTCCTACAATGAGCAGTTCTTC. Translation: CASSYDRKSSYNEQFF.

The table lists this clonotype with many counts. The genes are TRBV28 and TRBJ2-3; possible D gene TRBD2, 6 bases. This CDR3 contains 20 residues. V lost 6 bases and J lost 0, with 28 bases in between. Germline lookup yields CDR1 MDHEN and CDR2 SYDVKM. CDR3: CASSFPGKGRGTPSTDTQYF. Here the CDR3 DNA reads TGTGCCAGCAGCTTCCCAGGGAAGGGACGAGGGACTCCTAGCACAGATACGCAGTATTTT. The full variable domain, completed using reference TRBV28 and TRBJ2-3, is DVKVTQSSRYLVKRTGEKVFLECVQDMDHENMFWYRQDPGLGLRLIYFSYDVKMKEKGDIPEGYSVSREKKERFSLILESASTNQTSMYLCASSFPGKGRGTPSTDTQYFGPGTRLTVL.

This clonotype was seen a few times. V gene TRBV29-1 combines with J gene TRBJ2-7; 11 bases map to TRBD2. Germline V CDR1 and CDR2: SQVTM, ANQGSEA. This CDR3 comprises 17 residues. Trimming at V came to 4 bases and at J to 2 bases, leaving 13 bases not matched to a gene. CDR3 region: CSVVGRPGLAVTYEQYF. CDR3 DNA: TGCAGCGTTGTAGGCCGTCCGGGACTAGCGGTGACCTACGAGCAGTACTTC.

This clonotype was seen a few times. The CDR3 DNA reads TGTGCCAGCAGCCAATTGACGGTAACGAACACCGGGGAGCTGTTTTTT. Translated: CASSQLTVTNTGELFF. V gene TRBV12-3 or TRBV12-4 combines with J gene TRBJ2-2; D gene ambiguous. Deletions cut 6 bases from V and 0 bases from J, with 14 bases between. The CDR3 runs 16 residues.

In this sample, this clonotype turned up a few times. This sequence joins TRBV29-1 and TRBJ2-3; 9 nucleotides agree with TRBD2. CDR1 is SQVTM and CDR2 is ANQGSEA in the germline V gene. J gave up 2 bases and V 6 bases, and 6 bases lay outside the gene matches. The CDR3 is 14 amino acids. CDR3 protein: CSVLAGLLTDTQYF. The DNA for the CDR3 is TGCAGCGTGCTAGCGGGACTACTCACAGATACGCAGTATTTT.

This clonotype has more than one count but fewer than ten. The rearrangement uses TRBV29-1 and TRBJ2-5; 7 nucleotides align to TRBD2. The germline CDR1 and CDR2 sequences are SQVTM and ANQGSEA. This CDR3 has 13 residues. Trimming at V came to 7 bases and at J to 5 bases, leaving 10 bases not matched to a gene. CDR3 nucleotide sequence: TGCAGCGGGGAGGGAGGGCCCCTGGAGACCCAGTACTTC. Translated: CSGEGGPLETQYF.

The chain employs TRBV12-3 or TRBV12-4 and TRBJ2-7; D might be TRBD1 (5 bases). The CDR3 sequence is 13 residues long. V was clipped by 7 bases and J by 1 base, with 11 bases between them. The CDR3 nucleotides read TGTGCCAGCAACTCGCAGGGTTCCTACGAGCAGTACTTC. Protein: CASNSQGSYEQYF.

This clonotype was seen more than once but under ten times. The gene calls are TRBV5-6 and TRBJ2-5, with TRBD1 matching 7 bases. There are 14 residues in the CDR3. Germline loops: CDR1 SGHDT, CDR2 YYEEEE. The V and J ends lost 4 bases and 1 base, in that order; junction bases with no gene match: 4. CDR3 residues: CASSRTGLQETQYF. CDR3 bases: TGTGCCAGCAGCCGGACAGGCCTCCAAGAGACCCAGTACTTC. The full variable domain, rest sourced from reference TRBV5-6 and TRBJ2-5, is DAGVTQSPTHLIKTRGQQVTLRCSPKSGHDTVSWYQQALGQGPQFIFQYYEEEERQRGNFPDRFSGHQFPNYSSELNVNALLLGDSALYLCASSRTGLQETQYFGPGTRLLVL.

This clonotype has only a few counts. V is TRBV7-3 and J is TRBJ2-3; D tentatively reads TRBD1 or TRBD2 (5 bases each). V was clipped by 2 bases and J by 5 bases, with 14 bases between them. Germline V gene lookup returns CDR1 SGHTA and CDR2 FQGTGA. CDR3 length equals 15 residues. This CDR3 reads CASSLGGQGEDTQYF. In DNA form, the CDR3 reads TGTGCCAGCAGCTTAGGAGGTCAGGGTGAAGATACGCAGTATTTT.

The CDR3 loop is CASSSGQGKWETQYF. DNA for the CDR3: TGTGCCAGCAGTTCGGGACAGGGAAAGTGGGAGACCCAGTACTTC. This chain uses TRBV6-5 with TRBJ2-5; 9 bases are a match to TRBD1. Losses at the gene ends were 4 bases for V and 5 bases for J; bases not matched to a gene: 8. Per germline, CDR1 MNHEY and CDR2 SVGAGI. The CDR3 totals 15 residues.

The rearrangement uses TRBV3-1 and TRBJ1-3, with D hard to call. Trimming cost V 1 base and J 0 bases, with 10 bases left between them. The CDR3 runs to 16 residues. Germline V gene sequence: CDR1 LGHDT, CDR2 YNNKEL (reference sequence). In DNA form, the CDR3 reads TGTGCCAGCAGCCAAGTCCCAGAAGGCTCTGGAAACACCATATATTTT. Protein: CASSQVPEGSGNTIYF.

This clonotype was seen a handful of times. CDR3 sequence: CASSQDFRDGEQFF. The CDR3 DNA reads as TGCGCCAGCAGCCAAGATTTTCGGGATGGTGAGCAGTTCTTC. The gene calls are TRBV4-3 and TRBJ2-1; weak D call: TRBD2 (5 bases). The CDR3 spans 14 residues. Germline V CDR1 and CDR2: LGHNA, YSLEER. The V gene lost 0 bases and the J gene lost 9 bases, with 12 bases spanning the gap.

CDR3 amino acids: CASSLDAGPYYGYTF. CDR3 bases: TGTGCCAGCAGCTTAGACGCAGGGCCGTACTATGGCTACACCTTC. The chain joins TRBV7-9 to TRBJ1-2, with TRBD1 as a possible D gene (5 bases). Germline values: CDR1 SEHNR, CDR2 FQNEAQ (reference sequence). Trimming pared 1 base from V and 3 bases from J, leaving 12 bases between. The CDR3 covers 15 residues.

The chain combines TRBV7-2 with TRBJ2-7; D is uncertain. Germline CDR1 reads SGHTA; CDR2 reads FQGNSA. The CDR3 consists of 15 residues. The V end lost 1 base, the J end lost 6 bases, and 16 bases lay between the germline ends. The CDR3 here is CASSLVELASAEQYF. The CDR3 nucleotides are TGTGCCAGCAGCTTAGTCGAATTAGCTTCGGCCGAGCAGTACTTC.

V gene TRBV28 combines with J gene TRBJ2-3, with D possibly matching TRBD1 (6 bases). Trimming pared 2 bases from V and 5 bases from J, leaving 14 bases between. CDR1 and CDR2 from the germline V gene are MDHEN and SYDVKM. The length of the CDR3 is 15 residues. In nucleotides, the CDR3 is TGTGCCAGCAGTTTACAGGGGCTCCTCCGAGATACGCAGTATTTT. The encoded protein is CASSLQGLLRDTQYF. The complete variable domain, with remaining parts taken from reference TRBV28 and TRBJ2-3, reads DVKVTQSSRYLVKRTGEKVFLECVQDMDHENMFWYRQDPGLGLRLIYFSYDVKMKEKGDIPEGYSVSREKKERFSLILESASTNQTSMYLCASSLQGLLRDTQYFGPGTRLTVL.

This chain joins TRBV28 and TRBJ1-5; 12 positions match TRBD1. This CDR3 has 20 residues. V shed 5 bases and J 0 bases; nucleotides not matched to a gene: 14. CDR1 MDHEN and CDR2 SYDVKM come from the germline V gene. The CDR3 loop is CASSPNNPGQGAYSNQPQHF. In DNA form, the CDR3 reads TGTGCCAGCAGTCCAAATAATCCGGGACAGGGGGCCTATAGCAATCAGCCCCAGCATTTT. Full variable domain (remainder filled in from reference TRBV28 and TRBJ1-5): DVKVTQSSRYLVKRTGEKVFLECVQDMDHENMFWYRQDPGLGLRLIYFSYDVKMKEKGDIPEGYSVSREKKERFSLILESASTNQTSMYLCASSPNNPGQGAYSNQPQHFGDGTRLSIL.

CDR3 in DNA: TGCGCCAGCAGCCAAGAAGGGATCGGCAGGGAGGGGCCTAACTATGGCTACACCTTC. As protein: CASSQEGIGREGPNYGYTF. The chain couples TRBV4-3 to TRBJ1-2; perhaps TRBD1 as D (5 bases). Germline V gene sequence: CDR1 LGHNA, CDR2 YSLEER. This CDR3 spans 19 amino acids. Trimming left V 0 bases short and J 0 bases short, with 20 bases between.